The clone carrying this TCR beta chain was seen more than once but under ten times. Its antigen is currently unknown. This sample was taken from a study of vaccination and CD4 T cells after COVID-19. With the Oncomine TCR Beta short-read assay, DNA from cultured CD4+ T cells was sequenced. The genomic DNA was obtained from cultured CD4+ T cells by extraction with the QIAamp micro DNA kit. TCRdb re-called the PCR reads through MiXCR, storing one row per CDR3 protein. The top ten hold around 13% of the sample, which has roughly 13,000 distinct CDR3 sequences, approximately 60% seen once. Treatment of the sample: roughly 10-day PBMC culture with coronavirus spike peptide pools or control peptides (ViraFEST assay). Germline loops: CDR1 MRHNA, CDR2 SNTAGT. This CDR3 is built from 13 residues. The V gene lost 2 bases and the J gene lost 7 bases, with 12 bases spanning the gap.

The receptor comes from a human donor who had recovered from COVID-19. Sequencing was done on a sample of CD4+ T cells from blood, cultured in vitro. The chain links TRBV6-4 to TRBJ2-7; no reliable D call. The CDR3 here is CASSDTPRGEQYF. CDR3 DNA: TGTGCCAGCAGTGACACTCCCCGTGGGGAGCAGTACTTC.